This T cell receptor (beta chain) was sequenced in a study of shared clonotypes between healthy human individuals. Whole-study context: The people who gave samples were a couple of women and a few men aged 18 to 49. Findings and limits, study-wide: An expected dependence of interdonor clonotype sharing on sequencing depth was noted.

The table lists this clone with a few counts. As yet, its antigen is unknown. The same CDR3 also results from other DNA sequences found in this sample. Naive CD8 cells lacked CD45RO, underwent positive selection for CCR7 and left out terminally differentiated effector memory CD45RA+ cells. Germline loops: CDR1 SGHNT, CDR2 YENEEA. There are 13 residues in the CDR3. V was cut by 1 base and J by 4 bases, with 7 bases left in between. Repertoires were generated with immunoSEQ multiplex PCR, while TCRdb's copy carries only in-frame clones and drops some. The sample records around 2,000,000 clones, 85% to 95% being singletons.

The rearrangement links TRBV11-3 to TRBJ1-1; D unclear. The sequenced sample was naive CD8+ T cells from PBMCs. The origin of this receptor is a man younger than 35 in good health. Some clones in this sample may be carry-over from other donors' samples. The CDR3 loop reads CASSLGPGTEAFF. The CDR3 DNA is TGTGCCAGCAGCTTAGGGCCCGGCACTGAAGCTTTCTTT. Complete variable domain (other parts from reference TRBV11-3 and TRBJ1-1): EAGVVQSPRYKIIEKKQPVAFWCNPISGHNTLYWYLQNLGQGPELLIRYENEEAVDDSQLPKDRFSAERLKGVDSTLKIQPAELGDSAVYLCASSLGPGTEAFFGQGTRLTVV.